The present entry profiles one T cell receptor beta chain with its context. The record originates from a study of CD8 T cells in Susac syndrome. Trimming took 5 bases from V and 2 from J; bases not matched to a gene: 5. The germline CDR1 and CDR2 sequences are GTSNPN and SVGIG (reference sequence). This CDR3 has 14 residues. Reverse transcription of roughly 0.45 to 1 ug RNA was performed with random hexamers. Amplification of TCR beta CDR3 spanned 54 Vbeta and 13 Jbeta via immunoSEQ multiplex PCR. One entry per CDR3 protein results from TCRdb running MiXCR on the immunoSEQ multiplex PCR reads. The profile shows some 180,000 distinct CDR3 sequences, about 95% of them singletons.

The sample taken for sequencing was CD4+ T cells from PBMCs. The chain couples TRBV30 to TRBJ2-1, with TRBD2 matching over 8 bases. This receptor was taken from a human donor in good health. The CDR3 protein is CAWARLATYNEQFF. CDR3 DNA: TGTGCCTGGGCCAGACTAGCGACCTACAATGAGCAGTTCTTC.